Shown below are 3 T cell receptor beta chains from a single sample sequenced in a study of blood T cells in healthy people across ages. A second PCR of roughly 7 to 11 cycles used a sample-barcoded 5' primer and a J-beta primer mix. TCRdb re-analysed the 5' RACE reads in MiXCR, keeping a single row per CDR3 protein. The data contain over a million distinct CDR3 sequences, under 45% of them singletons. Sequenced sample: blood. The source is a woman aged 55-69 years in good health.

The CDR3: CASSPGVLPSISGANVLTF. In nucleotides, the CDR3 is TGTGCCAGCAGCCCTGGGGTCTTACCGTCCATCTCTGGGGCCAACGTCCTGACTTTC. The J gene is TRBJ2-6, the V gene TRBV11-3; D call uncertain. This CDR3 has 19 residues. Germline CDR1 reads SGHNT; CDR2 reads YENEEA. Trimming removed 5 bases from V and 0 bases from J, with 20 bases in between.

V gene TRBV7-3 combines with J gene TRBJ2-4; D remains unclear. Germline V lookup: CDR1 SGHTA, CDR2 FQGTGA. This CDR3 is built from 14 residues. Trimming removed 1 base from V and 15 bases from J, with 19 bases in between. CDR3 sequence: CASSLRVVKDGWYF. Written as DNA, the CDR3 is TGTGCCAGCAGCTTAAGAGTGGTTAAAGACGGCTGGTACTTC.

The rearrangement joins TRBV7-9 to TRBJ2-7; D perhaps matches TRBD1 (5 bases). V lost 2 bases, J lost 3 bases, and 11 bases lay in between. The CDR3 length is 14 residues. Germline V gene lookup returns CDR1 SEHNR and CDR2 FQNEAQ (reference sequence). CDR3 coding DNA: TGTGCCAGCAGCTTAAGACAGTCTGACTACGAGCAGTACTTC. Translated, it gives CASSLRQSDYEQYF.